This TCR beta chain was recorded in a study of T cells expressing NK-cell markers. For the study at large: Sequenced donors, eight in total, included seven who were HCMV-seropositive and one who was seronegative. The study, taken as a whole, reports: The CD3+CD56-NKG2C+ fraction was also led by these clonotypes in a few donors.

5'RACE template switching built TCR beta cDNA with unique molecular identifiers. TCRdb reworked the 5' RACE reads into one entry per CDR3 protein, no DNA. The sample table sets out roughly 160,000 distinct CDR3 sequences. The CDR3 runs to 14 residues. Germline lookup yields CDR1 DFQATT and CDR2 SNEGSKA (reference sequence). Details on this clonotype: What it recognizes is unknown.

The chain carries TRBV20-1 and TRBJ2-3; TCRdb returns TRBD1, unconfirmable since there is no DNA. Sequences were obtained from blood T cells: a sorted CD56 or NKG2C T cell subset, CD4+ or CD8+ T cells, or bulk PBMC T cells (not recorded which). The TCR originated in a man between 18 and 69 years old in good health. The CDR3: CSAREDRNTDTQYF.